The sequence of this T cell receptor (beta chain) was determined in a study of monozygotic twins with inflammatory bowel disease. Study-wide findings and caveats: Against healthy co-twins, IBD patients had lower TCRbeta diversity (measured by inverse Simpson).

CDR3 size: 14 residues. CDR1 and CDR2 from the germline V gene are KGHSH and LQKENI. A remark on this clonotype: Its antigen is unknown.

From the 5' RACE reads, TCRdb lists one entry per CDR3 protein and no DNA. The specimen's table records 350,000 to 550,000 distinct CDR3 sequences. The sequenced material came from blood. The J gene is TRBJ2-7, the V gene TRBV18. The source of this sequence is a human donor with ulcerative colitis or Crohn's disease, or a healthy co-twin of an affected twin (not recorded which). CDR3 sequence reads: CASSSGGGAYEQYF.